This entry features one TCR beta chain sequence. Its antigen is unknown. Base qualities are not at hand, and no much larger clone is one base apart. Explained via the paper, the treatment or condition label denotes: live attenuated yellow fever vaccine strain. At every blood-draw timepoint, two biological replicates of bulk PBMCs were collected. PBMCs were isolated from peripheral blood using a standard Ficoll-Paque protocol. RNA was extracted with TriZol from bulk PBMCs, CD4 and CD8 fractions, and dextramer-positive and dextramer-negative fractions. The CDR3 runs 16 residues from the cysteine to the phenylalanine. The sequence is cut down to CDR3 DNA, 48 bases in frame from base 1. Unmatched junction bases come to 7, with V trimmed by 5 bases and J by 3 bases. CDR1 and CDR2, per the germline V gene, are MNHEY and SVGEGT. These data are taken from a study of T cells after yellow fever vaccination (dated by TCRdb to about 2019). Some background on the complete study: Libraries from fractions with low cell numbers were prepared with the SMART-Seq v4 Ultra Low Input RNA kit. To follow T-cell clones before and after primary and booster YFV17D yellow fever vaccination, bulk TCR alpha and beta repertoires were sequenced over time. Two healthy male donors, one aged 18 to 29 and one aged 30 to 40 years, made up the cohort. Blood was drawn at multiple timepoints before and after primary and secondary immunization, with bulk PBMC replicates and cell subsets isolated.

The study at large found these results: Computational filtering was needed because FACS-sorted repertoires could contain abundant contaminating clonotypes from the bulk population. Compared with the primary T-cell response, the secondary T-cell response was weaker but faster, peaking on day 5 rather than day 15. A small fraction of clonotypes showed up in both the CD4 and CD8 compartments, probably as a result of convergent recombination. Because only a couple of donors were included in the study, the extent to which the findings can be generalized is limited. Most clones expanded after primary vaccination (approximately 97% of CD4 and approximately 90% of CD8) were re-detected after the booster, suggesting that broad memory maintenance occurred.

TCR cDNA was synthesized by 5'RACE template switching, which introduced a universal primer site and unique molecular identifiers. cDNA synthesis was primed from both the TCR alpha and TCR beta constant segments. Library amplification involved two PCR steps, and the second step added sample barcodes and sequencing adapters. Libraries were sequenced on Illumina HiSeq 2500 (2x100 bp) or NovaSeq (2x150 bp). The source study handled its data this way. Reads were demultiplexed and collapsed into UMI consensus sequences with MIGEC, and V(D)J alignment was performed with MiXCR. Vaccine-responding clonotypes were defined with edgeR using replicate PBMC samples, requiring FDR below 0.01 and a log2 fold change above 5 up to day 15. CD4 or CD8 identity was assigned to each bulk clonotype according to whether the clonotype was present at higher abundance in the sequenced CD4 repertoire or the sequenced CD8 repertoire. TCRdb cleaned the public reads at Q25 with fastp, built clones with MiXCR and kept in-frame beta chains. Each CDR3 protein gets just one entry, which takes the most common genes and DNA from the rows behind it. TCRdb, rather than the study authors, made the V and J calls. The sample table records just under 600,000 distinct CDR3 sequences; approximately 13% of these occur just once. About an eighth of the sample is taken by the ten largest.

Rearrangement joined TRBV6-2 or TRBV6-3 to TRBJ2-2, and TRBD1 aligns with 9 junction nucleotides. The sequence was obtained from a man between 25 and 39 years old who received the YFV17D yellow fever vaccine. Source: PBMCs, taken on the day of the yellow fever booster vaccination. The CDR3 region reads CASSRTGGAYTGELFF. The nucleotide sequence reads TGTGCCAGCAGTAGAACAGGGGGCGCGTACACCGGGGAGCTGTTTTTT.